These 2 T cell receptor beta chains originate from one sample sequenced in a study of T-cell reconstitution after alpha-beta-depleted transplantation in children (dated by TCRdb to the mid-2010s). Receptor libraries were prepared by PCR. Sequencer: Illumina HiSeq 2500. Molecular barcoding was employed in the preparation of TCR libraries, with unique molecular identifiers being used to normalize TCRbeta repertoire quantification. Through fastp at Q25 and MiXCR, TCRdb rebuilt clones from the public reads, retaining in-frame beta chains. Rows with one shared CDR3 protein collapse into an entry with the most common genes and DNA. For this sample there are 500,000 to 600,000 distinct CDR3 sequences; about 18% appear just once. Over 3% of the sample is taken by the ten largest. The sample in question was PBMCs from the stem cell graft donor, obtained from the stem cell graft. The receptor set was obtained from a human donor who donated a stem cell graft to a child with acute lymphoblastic leukemia.

There are a few counts of this clonotype. The chain joins TRBV7-2 to TRBJ2-2, with TRBD2 as a possible D gene (6 bases). Germline V CDR1 and CDR2: SGHTA, FQGNSA. V lost 11 bases and J lost 5, with 15 bases in between. The CDR3 spans 13 residues. The CDR3 loop is CASLRGVTGELFF. The CDR3 DNA follows: TGTGCCTCCCTCCGCGGGGTTACCGGGGAGCTGTTTTTT.

This clonotype has more than one count but fewer than ten. The chain couples TRBV29-1 to TRBJ2-1, with a possible D match to TRBD2 (6 bases). CDR3 length: 14 amino acids. Germline values: CDR1 SQVTM, CDR2 ANQGSEA. V was trimmed by 3 bases and J by 6 bases, leaving 15 bases between them. CDR3 DNA sequence: TGCAGCGTTGAGAGGAGGGAGAGGGGCAATGAGCAGTTCTTC. The encoded protein is CSVERRERGNEQFF.